This T cell receptor (beta chain) emerged from a study of radiotherapy plus CTLA-4 blockade in lung cancer. Turning to the study itself: Across the patients, objective responses occurred in about 19%, and disease control in 31%.

The table came from immunoSEQ multiplex PCR; TCRdb's copy has only in-frame clones and leaves some out. The repertoire holds 130,000 or so clones, 90% seen once, with under 8% in the top ten. Patients had chemo-refractory metastatic non-small-cell lung cancer and received focal radiation plus CTLA-4 blockade that used ipilimumab. V dropped 4 bases and J dropped 0 bases, with 12 bases sitting between them. In germline, CDR1 is SGHVS, CDR2 FQNEAQ. CDR3 length equals 15 residues. This clone was observed once. This clonotype was sampled from a human donor with non-small cell lung cancer that progressed on radiotherapy plus ipilimumab. V gene TRBV7-8 combines with J gene TRBJ2-5; weak D call: TRBD2 (5 bases). Source: peripheral blood, taken from a patient treated with radiotherapy plus ipilimumab. The DNA for the CDR3 is TGTGCCAGCAGCTCCCCCGGACTCAACCAAGAGACCCAGTACTTC. Amino acid sequence: CASSSPGLNQETQYF.